The clone carrying this TCR beta chain was detected ten times or more. Its antigen is not known. The data were taken from a study of T cells after yellow fever vaccination. Study observations and caveats: Weaker overall, the secondary response nonetheless peaked faster (day 5 versus 15). High-abundance clonotypes from the bulk population could contaminate FACS-sorted repertoires. Most clones from primary vaccination were detected again post-booster (around 95% CD4, around 88% CD8).

Production of TCR cDNA was by 5'RACE template switching, which also added a universal primer site and UMIs. TCRdb ran MiXCR on the 5' RACE reads and lists one entry per CDR3 protein. Here the sample spans approximately 240,000 distinct CDR3 sequences, about 3.5% being singletons. V gave up 5 bases and J gave up 5 bases; unmatched junction bases: 5. The CDR3 has 14 amino acids. This clonotype was obtained from a young man who received the YFV17D yellow fever vaccine. The sequences come from PBMCs, collected 15 days after the yellow fever booster vaccination. This chain joins TRBV12-3 or TRBV12-4 and TRBJ2-7; 11 bases are shared with TRBD2. CDR3 nucleotides: TGTGCCAGCAGTGCAACTAGCGGGGGCGACGAGCAGTACTTC. It codes for CASSATSGGDEQYF.